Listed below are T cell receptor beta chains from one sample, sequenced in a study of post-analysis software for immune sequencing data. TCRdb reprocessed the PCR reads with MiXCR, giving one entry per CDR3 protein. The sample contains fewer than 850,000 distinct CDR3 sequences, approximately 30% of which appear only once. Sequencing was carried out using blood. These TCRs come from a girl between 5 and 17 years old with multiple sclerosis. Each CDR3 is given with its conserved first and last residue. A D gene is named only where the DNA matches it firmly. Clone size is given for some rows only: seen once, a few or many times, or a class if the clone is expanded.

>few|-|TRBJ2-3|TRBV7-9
CASSLTETRTDTQYF
TGTGCCAGCAGCTTGACAGAGACTCGCACAGATACGCAGTATTTT
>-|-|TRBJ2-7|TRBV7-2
CASSLTGTSLSYEQYF
TGTGCCAGCAGCTTAACTGGGACTTCCCTTTCCTACGAGCAGTACTTC
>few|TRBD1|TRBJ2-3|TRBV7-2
CASSSTGTGGVGDTQYF
TGTGCCAGCAGCTCTACCGGGACAGGGGGCGTCGGTGATACGCAGTATTTT
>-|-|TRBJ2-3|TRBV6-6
CASSRGRGGTDTQYF
TGTGCCAGCAGCCGCGGCAGGGGGGGGACAGATACGCAGTATTTT
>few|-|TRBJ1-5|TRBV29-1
CSVPGDYSNQPQHF
TGCAGCGTCCCCGGGGACTATAGCAATCAGCCCCAGCATTTT
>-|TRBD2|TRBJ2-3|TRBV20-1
CSAPGGEGYTDTQYF
TGCAGTGCTCCCGGGGGGGAGGGGTACACAGATACGCAGTATTTT
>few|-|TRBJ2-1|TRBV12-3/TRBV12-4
CASSLMGGVINEQFF
TGTGCCAGCAGTTTAATGGGCGGGGTAATCAATGAGCAGTTCTTC
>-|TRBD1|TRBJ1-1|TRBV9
CASSVLPGGGSEAFF
TGTGCCAGCAGCGTACTCCCAGGGGGTGGCTCAGAAGCTTTCTTT
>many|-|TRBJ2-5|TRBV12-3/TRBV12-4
CASSGDRETQYF
TGCGCCAGCAGCGGTGACAGGGAGACCCAGTACTTC
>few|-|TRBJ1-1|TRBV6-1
CASSVAFLGSTEAFF
TGTGCCAGCAGTGTCGCCTTTTTGGGGAGCACTGAAGCTTTCTTT
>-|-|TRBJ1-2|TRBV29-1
CSVDRDSRRYTF
TGCAGCGTGGACCGGGACTCAAGACGCTACACCTTC
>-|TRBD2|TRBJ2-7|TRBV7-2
CASSYEGRAHEQYF
TGTGCCAGCAGCTATGAGGGGAGGGCCCACGAGCAGTACTTC
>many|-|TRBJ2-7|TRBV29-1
CSVTPRLGTYEQYF
TGCAGCGTTACCCCCCGGCTAGGCACCTACGAGCAGTACTTC
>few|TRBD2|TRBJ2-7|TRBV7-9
CASSPRGGQVYEQYF
TGTGCCAGCAGCCCTCGGGGGGGGCAGGTTTACGAGCAGTACTTC
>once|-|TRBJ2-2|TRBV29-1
CSVAQPGVTGELFF
TGCAGCGTTGCCCAACCAGGCGTGACCGGGGAGCTGTTTTTT
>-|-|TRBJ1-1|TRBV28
CASSGTSEAFF
TGTGCCAGCAGTGGCACATCTGAAGCTTTCTTT
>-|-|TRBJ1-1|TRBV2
CASRENRVGNTEAFF
TGTGCCAGCAGAGAAAACAGGGTTGGGAACACTGAAGCTTTCTTT
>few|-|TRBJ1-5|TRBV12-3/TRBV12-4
CASSYAGQPQHF
TGTGCCAGCAGCTATGCCGGACAGCCCCAGCATTTT
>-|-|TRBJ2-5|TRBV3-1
CASSQGTGKGETQYF
TGTGCCAGCAGCCAAGGAACGGGGAAGGGAGAGACCCAGTACTTC
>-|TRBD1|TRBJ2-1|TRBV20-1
CRASQGANEQFF
TGCAGGGCTAGCCAGGGGGCCAATGAGCAGTTCTTC